This TCR beta chain came from a study of T cells after yellow fever vaccination. Overall study findings and caveats: Most primary-vaccination clones recurred post-booster (around 95% CD4, over 70% CD8).

Per the germline V gene, CDR1 is LNHDA and CDR2 is SQIVND (reference sequence). The CDR3 runs 17 residues. Losses at the gene ends were 4 bases for V and 0 bases for J; bases not matched to a gene: 3. In making TCR cDNA, 5'RACE template switching added a universal primer site and UMIs to it. TCRdb re-analysed the 5' RACE reads in MiXCR, keeping a single row per CDR3 protein. The sample includes approximately 170,000 distinct CDR3 sequences, about 10% of them seen just once. This clonotype was picked up one time. Antigen: not known. V usage is TRBV19 and J usage is TRBJ2-3, with TRBD2 matching 14 bases. The sequence was collected from a man younger than 30 who received the YFV17D yellow fever vaccine. This specimen consisted of CD8+ T cells sorted from PBMCs, obtained 15 days after the yellow fever booster vaccination. The CDR3 sequence: CASSTRLAGGSTDTQYF. The CDR3, as DNA: TGTGCCAGTAGTACCCGACTAGCGGGGGGGAGCACAGATACGCAGTATTTT.